This T cell receptor (beta chain) was recorded in a study of blood T cell repertoires in COVID-19. Study details: Some COVID-19 samples were acute and others convalescent; all came from the United States, Italy and Spain. PBMCs, B-cell-depleted T cells, or T cells provided the cDNA or gDNA that made up the material.

Libraries were prepared by immunoSEQ multiplex PCR; TCRdb keeps only in-frame clonotypes and omits some of them. This sample yields about 140,000 clones, of which 87% are seen a single time; nearly 0.95% belongs to the top ten. This CDR3 has 16 amino acids. Germline values: CDR1 SGHAT, CDR2 FQNNGV. Trimming cost V 1 base and J 4 bases, with 15 bases left between them. The material sequenced was peripheral blood. This TCR was recovered from a woman in her 50s with acute or convalescent COVID-19. The chain is built from TRBV11-2 and TRBJ2-3; possibly TRBD1 for D (5 bases). This chain's CDR3 is CASSLGGPRVSDTQYF. CDR3 sequence (DNA): TGTGCCAGCAGCTTAGGTGGCCCCAGGGTGTCAGATACGCAGTATTTT.